The 21 T cell receptor beta chains below come from one sample, sequenced in a study of shared clonotypes between healthy human individuals. Assay used: immunoSEQ multiplex PCR; TCRdb lists only in-frame clones, some missing. The sample records approximately 720,000 clones, 60% to 80% being singletons. Specimen: memory CD4+ T cells sorted from blood. Subset noted: CD45RA-negative fraction. The receptors were gathered from a woman aged 25 to 39 in good health.

This clone was counted between two and nine times. The chain uses TRBV28 and TRBJ1-1; maybe TRBD1 (5 bases). Trimming took off 6 bases at V and 0 bases at J, with 20 bases between the two ends. Germline-derived CDR1 and CDR2 are MDHEN and SYDVKM. The CDR3 consists of 17 residues. The CDR3 DNA sequence: TGTGCCAGCAGCCCGAGGGGACCTCAGGGATTGAACACTGAAGCTTTCTTT. Its protein product is CASSPRGPQGLNTEAFF. Combining the CDR3 with reference TRBV28 and TRBJ1-1 gives the whole variable domain DVKVTQSSRYLVKRTGEKVFLECVQDMDHENMFWYRQDPGLGLRLIYFSYDVKMKEKGDIPEGYSVSREKKERFSLILESASTNQTSMYLCASSPRGPQGLNTEAFFGQGTRLTVV.

The chain combines TRBV5-1 with TRBJ1-1; possibly TRBD1 for D (5 bases). Germline V gene sequence: CDR1 SGHRS, CDR2 YFSETQ. V lost 0 bases, J lost 12 bases, and 18 bases lay in between. The CDR3 extends over 14 amino acids. The DNA of the CDR3 is TGCGCCAGCAGCTTGGATCGGGGCTCCCAAGCGACTTTCTTT. It is translated as CASSLDRGSQATFF.

This clone was picked up a small number of times. This rearrangement joins TRBV11-2 to TRBJ1-2; a possible D gene is TRBD1 (6 bases). V was cut by 0 bases and J by 5 bases, with 7 bases left in between. The germline V gene encodes CDR1 SGHAT and CDR2 FQNNGV. This CDR3 has 13 residues. The CDR3 sequence: CASSLETGYGYTF. CDR3 in DNA: TGTGCCAGCAGCTTAGAAACAGGGTATGGCTACACCTTC.

This chain connects TRBV7-2 to TRBJ1-1; D perhaps matches TRBD1 (5 bases). V lost 5 bases, J lost 7 bases, and 17 bases lay in between. The CDR3 sequence is 14 residues long. Germline CDR1 is SGHTA and CDR2 is FQGNSA. CDR3 in amino acids: CASSRGGLVGEAFF. The CDR3 region has the DNA TGTGCCAGCAGCCGGGGGGGTCTTGTCGGTGAAGCTTTCTTT. Full variable domain (missing parts from reference TRBV7-2 and TRBJ1-1): GAGVSQSPSNKVTEKGKDVELRCDPISGHTALYWYRQSLGQGLEFLIYFQGNSAPDKSGLPSDRFSAERTGGSVSTLTIQRTQQEDSAVYLCASSRGGLVGEAFFGQGTRLTVV.

V usage is TRBV2 and J usage is TRBJ1-4, with 9 bases identical to TRBD1. V shed 8 bases and J 4 bases; nucleotides not matched to a gene: 8. CDR3 length equals 15 residues. Per germline, CDR1 SNHLY and CDR2 FYNNEI. The CDR3 here is CASSGQGNYNEKLFF. The CDR3 nucleotides are TGTGCCAGCTCCGGACAGGGGAACTATAATGAAAAACTGTTTTTT.

The V and J genes are TRBV13 and TRBJ2-1, with 8 nucleotides matching TRBD1. Germline assignment: CDR1 PRHDT and CDR2 FYEKMQ (reference sequence). This CDR3 has 15 residues. The J segment lost 4 bases and the V segment lost 5 bases, leaving 7 bases of the junction unmatched. The CDR3 protein is CASSPSGTGYNEQFF. CDR3 in DNA: TGTGCCAGCAGCCCGTCCGGGACAGGTTACAATGAGCAGTTCTTC.

The chain combines TRBV11-2 with TRBJ1-5; unclear D gene. CDR3 size: 13 residues. V shed 3 bases and J shed 5 bases, with 8 bases lying between them. Germline values: CDR1 SGHAT, CDR2 FQNNGV. CDR3: CASSFRTDQPQHF. DNA of the CDR3: TGTGCCAGCAGCTTCAGGACGGATCAGCCCCAGCATTTT.

The V and J genes are TRBV5-1 and TRBJ2-5; the match to TRBD1 covers 7 bases. There are 15 residues in the CDR3. The junction had 12 bases not matched to a gene; V was cut back by 3 bases and J by 7 bases. The germline CDR1 and CDR2 sequences are SGHRS and YFSETQ. CDR3 sequence reads: CASSSDRAPSWTQYF. DNA of the CDR3: TGCGCCAGCAGCTCAGACAGGGCACCCTCGTGGACCCAGTACTTC.

The chain couples TRBV7-7 to TRBJ2-5; a weak D match, TRBD2 (6 bases). This CDR3 contains 14 residues. Germline lookup yields CDR1 SSHAT and CDR2 FNYEAQ (reference sequence). V was clipped by 5 bases and J by 5 bases, with 15 bases between them. The CDR3 sequence is CASSHSGGGETQYF. The CDR3 region has the DNA TGTGCCAGCAGCCACTCCGGTGGGGGGGAGACCCAGTACTTC.

The V call is TRBV20-1, the J call TRBJ2-5; D perhaps matches TRBD2 (7 bases). Germline values: CDR1 DFQATT, CDR2 SNEGSKA (reference sequence). The CDR3 runs to 11 residues. Trimming removed 6 bases from V and 5 bases from J, with 10 bases in between. CDR3 sequence (DNA): TGCAGTGCGAAGGGGGGGGAGACCCAGTACTTC. Its protein product is CSAKGGETQYF.

This clone has a handful of counts. V and J are TRBV7-8 and TRBJ1-5; D is perhaps TRBD1 (5 bases). CDR1 is SGHVS and CDR2 is FQNEAQ in the germline V gene. The CDR3 length is 15 residues. The V end was cut by 5 bases, the J end by 7 bases, with 18 bases between. The CDR3 loop reads CASSKGPEHGQPQHF. The CDR3 nucleotides read TGTGCCAGCAGCAAGGGACCAGAGCATGGGCAGCCCCAGCATTTT.

As to this clone: In the same sample, other DNA sequences code for this CDR3. The gene calls are TRBV28 and TRBJ1-1; 10 bases line up with TRBD1. J lost 10 bases, V lost 7 bases, and 9 bases had no gene match. Per the germline V gene, CDR1 is MDHEN and CDR2 is SYDVKM. This CDR3 spans 13 amino acids. The CDR3 DNA reads as TGTGCCAGCACCTCGGGACAGGGGACCCGAGCTTTCTTT. It is translated as CASTSGQGTRAFF. Filled out from reference TRBV28 and TRBJ1-1, the complete variable domain reads DVKVTQSSRYLVKRTGEKVFLECVQDMDHENMFWYRQDPGLGLRLIYFSYDVKMKEKGDIPEGYSVSREKKERFSLILESASTNQTSMYLCASTSGQGTRAFFGQGTRLTVV.

This chain connects TRBV28 to TRBJ1-4; no reliable D call. Trimming shortened V by 5 bases and J by 11 bases, and 12 bases separated the two germline ends. The germline V gene encodes CDR1 MDHEN and CDR2 SYDVKM. The length of the CDR3 is 12 residues. CDR3 loop: CASSTIHEKLFF. CDR3 DNA: TGTGCCAGCAGTACCATTCACGAGAAACTGTTTTTT.

V gene TRBV18 combines with J gene TRBJ2-1, with D hard to call. V lost 3 bases and J lost 8, with 8 bases in between. Germline V CDR1 and CDR2: KGHSH, LQKENI. The CDR3 loop spans 12 amino acids. CDR3 in amino acids: CASSPLGYEQFF. As DNA, the CDR3 is TGTGCCAGCTCACCCCTGGGCTATGAGCAGTTCTTC. Variable domain in full (rest from reference TRBV18 and TRBJ2-1): NAGVMQNPRHLVRRRGQEARLRCSPMKGHSHVYWYRQLPEEGLKFMVYLQKENIIDESGMPKERFSAEFPKEGPSILRIQQVVRGDSAAYFCASSPLGYEQFFGPGTRLTVL.

This clone was recorded a few times. V is TRBV15 and J is TRBJ2-5, with unresolved D. The CDR3 contains 14 residues. CDR1 LNHNV and CDR2 YYDKDF come from the germline V gene (reference sequence). With 0 bases removed from V and 3 bases from J, the gap between germline ends came to 8 bases. In DNA form, the CDR3 reads TGTGCCACCAGCAGAGATAACCGGGAAGAGACCCAGTACTTC. Encoded protein: CATSRDNREETQYF.

The chain recombines TRBV5-4 with TRBJ2-5; 9 nucleotides match TRBD1. The V gene end was trimmed by 4 bases and the J gene end by 5 bases; junction bases not matched to a gene: 6. CDR1 and CDR2 (germline): SGHNT, YYREEE (reference sequence). The CDR3 runs 14 residues. CDR3: CASSTDRGAETQYF. The CDR3 DNA reads as TGTGCCAGCAGCACGGACAGGGGAGCGGAGACCCAGTACTTC.

The gene calls are TRBV28 and TRBJ2-3; TRBD2 agrees at 7 bases. Germline V gene data show CDR1 as MDHEN and CDR2 as SYDVKM. The CDR3 has 16 residues. The ends lost 1 base at V and 4 bases at J; junction bases unmatched: 8. The CDR3 DNA reads TGTGCCAGCAGTTTATATGGGGGGGGAAAGGCAGATACGCAGTATTTT. It encodes CASSLYGGGKADTQYF. Full variable domain (outside the CDR3, taken from reference TRBV28 and TRBJ2-3): DVKVTQSSRYLVKRTGEKVFLECVQDMDHENMFWYRQDPGLGLRLIYFSYDVKMKEKGDIPEGYSVSREKKERFSLILESASTNQTSMYLCASSLYGGGKADTQYFGPGTRLTVL.

Turning to this clone: A junction boundary mismatches the germline segment, possibly from a read error. The chain links TRBV5-1 to TRBJ2-1; no reliable D call. Germline lookup yields CDR1 SGHRS and CDR2 YFSETQ. The CDR3 runs 14 residues. The CDR3: CASSLGWPDNEQFF. CDR3 coding DNA: TGCGCCAGCAGTTTGGGCTGGCCAGACAATGAGCAGTTCTTC. Full variable domain (remainder filled in from reference TRBV5-1 and TRBJ2-1): KAGVTQTPRYLIKTRGQQVTLSCSPISGHRSVSWYQQTPGQGLQFLFEYFSETQRNKGNFPGRFSGRQFSNSRSEMNVSTLELGDSALYLCASSLGWPDNEQFFGPGTRLTVL.

The chain employs TRBV9 and TRBJ2-6; no clear D. V shed 4 bases and J shed 1 base, with 12 bases lying between them. The germline V gene has CDR1 SGDLS and CDR2 YYNGEE. The CDR3 consists of 16 residues. As DNA, the CDR3 is TGTGCCAGCAGCCCCACTTTGGGGTCTGGGGCCAACGTCCTGACTTTC. It encodes CASSPTLGSGANVLTF.

The V gene is TRBV28, the J gene TRBJ2-3; D gene uncertain. Germline V CDR1 and CDR2: MDHEN, SYDVKM. The CDR3 loop spans 14 amino acids. V gave up 5 bases and J gave up 1 base, with 10 bases separating them. The CDR3 sequence is CASSPSLGTDTQYF. The CDR3 nucleotides read TGTGCCAGCAGTCCATCTCTAGGCACAGATACGCAGTATTTT.

The genes are TRBV9 and TRBJ2-3; D remains unclear. The CDR3 covers 15 residues. V gave up 3 bases and J gave up 0 bases, with 11 bases separating them. Germline-derived CDR1 and CDR2 are SGDLS and YYNGEE. As DNA, the CDR3 is TGTGCCAGCAGCGCACATGGAACTAGCACAGATACGCAGTATTTT. It encodes CASSAHGTSTDTQYF.